A selection of T cell receptor beta chains follows, all from one sample in a study of control samples from healthy donors and cancer patients. Profiling relied on immunoSEQ multiplex PCR, and the TCRdb table lists in-frame clones only, not all of them. Of about 170,000 clones in the sample, roughly nine tenths were seen once. The sequenced sample consisted of blood. The receptors come from a woman aged 25-40 years in good health. Both conserved end residues are part of each CDR3. A D gene is named only where the DNA matches it firmly. Not every row has a clone size; where given, it reads once, few, many or a size class.

>TRBD1|NA|TRBV5-4|TRBJ1-1
CASSTFGTGGGTEAFF
TGTGCCAGCAGCACCTTCGGGACAGGGGGAGGCACTGAAGCTTTCTTT
>NA|NA|TRBV4-3|TRBJ2-3
CASSQDGPTQYF
TGCGCCAGCAGCCAAGACGGCCCTACGCAGTATTTT
>NA|NA|TRBV27|TRBJ1-6
CASSLRRNNSPLHF
TGTGCCAGCAGTTTAAGACGGAATAATTCACCCCTCCACTTT
>TRBD1|NA|TRBV28|TRBJ1-3
CASSPTGREGNTIYF
TGTGCCAGCAGTCCGACAGGGCGAGAGGGAAACACCATATATTTT
>TRBD1|NA|TRBV28|TRBJ1-4
CASSFTRGLGKLFF
TGTGCCAGCAGTTTCACCAGGGGGCTTGGAAAACTGTTTTTT
>NA|NA|TRBV6-5|TRBJ1-6
CASSYSGRDYSPLHF
TGTGCCAGCAGTTACTCGGGCAGGGATTATTCACCCCTCCACTTT
>NA|NA|TRBV25-1|TRBJ1-4
CASSVGGNEKLFF
TGTGCCAGCAGTGTAGGGGGAAATGAAAAACTGTTTTTT
>NA|NA|TRBV19|TRBJ1-2
CASSIPGVGYGYTF
TGTGCCAGTAGTATTCCGGGGGTCGGCTATGGCTACACCTTC
>TRBD2|once|TRBV4-3|TRBJ2-1
CASSQDSGRHNEQFF
TGCGCCAGCAGCCAAGATAGCGGGAGACACAATGAGCAGTTCTTC
>TRBD2|NA|TRBV2|TRBJ2-1
CASSGSSYNEQFF
TGTGCCAGTAGCGGGAGCTCCTACAATGAGCAGTTCTTC
>TRBD1|NA|TRBV7-3|TRBJ2-1
CASSPGTGGLAYNEQFF
TGTGCCAGCAGCCCGGGGACAGGGGGACTCGCCTACAATGAGCAGTTCTTC
>TRBD2|few|TRBV2|TRBJ2-1
CASSERLAGANEQFF
TGTGCCAGCAGTGAACGCCTAGCGGGAGCTAATGAGCAGTTCTTC
>NA|NA|TRBV11-3|TRBJ1-2
CASSWQGISGYTF
TGTGCCAGCAGCTGGCAGGGGATTTCTGGCTACACCTTC
>NA|NA|TRBV29-1|TRBJ2-2
CSVGQGSATGELFF
TGCAGCGTTGGGCAGGGTAGTGCCACCGGGGAGCTGTTTTTT
>NA|NA|TRBV2|TRBJ1-4
CASTDTHNEKLFF
TGTGCCAGCACCGACACCCATAATGAAAAACTGTTTTTT
>NA|NA|TRBV2|TRBJ2-2
CASSHRGLGTTGELFF
TGTGCCAGCAGCCACCGGGGGCTTGGGACCACCGGGGAGCTGTTTTTT
>TRBD1|NA|TRBV27|TRBJ1-4
CASSLEGQNNEKLFF
TGTGCCAGCAGTTTGGAGGGACAGAACAATGAAAAACTGTTTTTT
>NA|NA|TRBV7-9|TRBJ1-6
CASSFGPNSPLHF
TGTGCCAGCAGCTTCGGACCTAATTCACCCCTCCACTTT
>TRBD2|NA|TRBV6-2/TRBV6-3|TRBJ2-1
CASSPGTSYFDEQFF
TGTGCCAGCAGTCCCGGGACTAGCTACTTTGATGAGCAGTTCTTC
>TRBD2|NA|TRBV7-2|TRBJ2-1
CASSLAGSGSHNEQFF
TGTGCCAGCAGCTTAGCTGGTAGCGGGAGTCATAATGAGCAGTTCTTC
>NA|NA|TRBV25-1|TRBJ1-5
CASSEAGKQPQHF
TGTGCCAGCAGTGAAGCAGGTAAACAGCCCCAGCATTTT
>TRBD1|NA|TRBV28|TRBJ2-1
CASSLGQGVHNEQFF
TGTGCCAGCAGTTTAGGACAGGGGGTCCACAATGAGCAGTTCTTC
>TRBD2|NA|TRBV19|TRBJ2-3
CASRRLADTDTQYF
TGTGCCAGTAGGCGACTAGCGGACACAGATACGCAGTATTTT
>NA|once|TRBV2|TRBJ2-1
CASSETREVYNEQFF
TGTGCCAGCAGTGAAACGAGGGAGGTGTACAATGAGCAGTTCTTC
>NA|NA|TRBV10-3|TRBJ1-5
CAISESKGNQPQHF
TGTGCCATCAGTGAGTCCAAGGGCAATCAGCCCCAGCATTTT
>TRBD1|NA|TRBV11-2|TRBJ1-5
CASSRQGGNQPQHF
TGTGCCAGCAGCCGTCAGGGGGGCAATCAGCCCCAGCATTTT
>NA|NA|TRBV4-3|TRBJ2-7
CASSQELQGGTYEQYF
TGCGCCAGCAGCCAAGAGCTCCAGGGGGGGACCTACGAGCAGTACTTC
>NA|NA|TRBV11-2|TRBJ1-3
CASSLQGSGNTIYF
TGTGCCAGCAGCTTACAGGGCTCTGGAAACACCATATATTTT
>TRBD2|NA|TRBV19|TRBJ2-3
CASTPRGGSWTDTQYF
TGTGCCAGTACTCCGCGGGGCGGGAGTTGGACAGATACGCAGTATTTT
>NA|NA|TRBV5-3|TRBJ2-1
CARSKGSYNEQFF
TGTGCCAGAAGCAAGGGAAGCTACAATGAGCAGTTCTTC
>NA|NA|TRBV12-3/TRBV12-4|TRBJ2-7
CASSPLYAYEQYF
TGTGCCAGCAGTCCCCTCTATGCCTACGAGCAGTACTTC
>TRBD1|NA|TRBV5-6|TRBJ1-5
CASSLAGQGIIYSNQPQHF
TGTGCCAGCAGCTTGGCCGGACAGGGAATAATATATAGCAATCAGCCCCAGCATTTT
>TRBD1|once|TRBV7-3|TRBJ1-2
CASSLQGAQGYTF
TGTGCCAGCAGCTTACAGGGGGCACAGGGCTACACCTTC
>NA|NA|TRBV7-2|TRBJ2-7
CASSLAETYEQYF
TGTGCCAGCAGCTTAGCGGAGACCTACGAGCAGTACTTC
>NA|NA|TRBV6-6|TRBJ2-1
CASSIGVNEQFF
TGTGCCAGCAGTATTGGAGTTAATGAGCAGTTCTTC
>TRBD1|NA|TRBV27|TRBJ1-2
CASSWDRGYGYTF
TGTGCCAGCAGTTGGGACAGGGGGTATGGCTACACCTTC
>NA|NA|TRBV7-9|TRBJ2-1
CASSLDYNEQFF
TGTGCCAGCAGCTTAGATTACAATGAGCAGTTCTTC
>NA|NA|TRBV3-1/TRBV3-2|TRBJ2-7
CASSQGTSRAYEQYF
TGTGCCAGCAGCCAAGGGACCAGCAGGGCCTACGAGCAGTACTTC
>NA|NA|TRBV23-1|TRBJ2-7
CASSPCFPYEQYF
TGCGCCAGCAGTCCCTGCTTCCCGTACGAGCAGTACTTC
>NA|NA|TRBV19|TRBJ1-1
CASSRGTGNTEAFF
TGTGCCAGTAGTAGGGGGACGGGGAACACTGAAGCTTTCTTT